This T cell receptor (beta chain) was captured by sequencing in a study of T cells in narcolepsy. Germline lookup yields CDR1 MGHDK and CDR2 SYGVNS. After removal of 4 bases from V and 0 bases from J, the junction contained 6 bases not matched to a gene. This CDR3 has 16 residues. Repertoires were generated with immunoSEQ multiplex PCR, while TCRdb's copy carries only in-frame clones and drops some. The data show 35,000 or so clones, about 85% seen once. Specimen: CD45RA- memory CD4+ T cells from PBMCs. The V and J genes are TRBV25-1 and TRBJ1-1, with 9 bases aligning to TRBD1. This TCR was recovered from a human donor with narcolepsy. For the CDR3, the DNA is TGTGCCAGCAGTGCCGGGACAGGGTATTTGAACACTGAAGCTTTCTTT. It translates to CASSAGTGYLNTEAFF.